A selection of T cell receptor beta chains follows, all from one sample in a study of spatial heterogeneity in lung cancer. TCRdb re-called the 5' RACE reads through MiXCR, storing one row per CDR3 protein. The profile shows approximately 11,000 distinct CDR3 sequences, approximately 15% of them singletons. The sample in question was lung tumor tissue, obtained at surgery. All receptors come from a male donor with early-stage non-small cell lung cancer. Both conserved end residues are part of each CDR3. D genes are given only for firm matches.

>NA|TRBJ2-3|TRBV9
CASSVGGGAADTQYF
>NA|TRBJ2-5|TRBV9
CASSVDGGAVTQYF
>NA|TRBJ2-7|TRBV3-1
CASSQISSEQYF
>TRBD2|TRBJ2-3|TRBV11-2
CASSSKRGRTDTQYF
>NA|TRBJ2-5|TRBV6-5
CASSYTGGGKTQYF
>NA|TRBJ2-7|TRBV7-4
CASSLALIWGEQYF
>NA|TRBJ2-4|TRBV19
CASSIGTVDQNIQYF
>NA|TRBJ2-7|TRBV5-1
CASSPSAGPSSYEQYF
>TRBD1|TRBJ1-2|TRBV4-1
CASSQSQGDVAYGYTF
>NA|TRBJ1-1|TRBV6-5
CASSYLGYGTEAFF
>TRBD2|TRBJ2-7|TRBV7-2
CASSLRTSGYEQYF
>TRBD1|TRBJ2-2|TRBV27
CASSSRDRATGELFF
>NA|TRBJ1-2|TRBV10-3
CAISVQELSTNYGYTF
>NA|TRBJ2-7|TRBV28
CASSSAGSGSYEQYF
>NA|TRBJ2-1|TRBV11-2
CASSQGIGIYNEQFF
>NA|TRBJ1-5|TRBV20-1
CSASLTASNQPQHF
>NA|TRBJ1-6|TRBV7-9
CASSLDWQRGSPLHF
>TRBD1|TRBJ1-2|TRBV6-5
CASKTGDYGYTF
>NA|TRBJ2-1|TRBV6-2/TRBV6-3
CASSSGTPEYNEQFF
>NA|TRBJ2-7|TRBV11-1
CASSPSGSRHGQYF
>NA|TRBJ1-1|TRBV5-1
CASSLVGSRNTEAFF
>TRBD2|TRBJ2-7|TRBV20-1
CSARDLMAGASYEQYF
>NA|TRBJ1-2|TRBV18
CASSPRTANGYTF
>NA|TRBJ2-1|TRBV25-1
CASSEYGPGVNNEQFF
>NA|TRBJ1-5|TRBV12-3/TRBV12-4
CASSLDTYQPQHF
>NA|TRBJ1-6|TRBV27
CASSPTGRVNSPLHF
>NA|TRBJ2-1|TRBV21-1
CASRYVGRGQYNEQFF
>TRBD2|TRBJ2-1|TRBV9
CASSPRLAGGLNEQFF
>NA|TRBJ2-2|TRBV7-7
CASSLAPTGTGELFF
>NA|TRBJ1-1|TRBV5-1
CASRVAGANTEAFF
>TRBD2|TRBJ2-1|TRBV3-1
CASSQFSGGAVEQFF